Following are 13 T cell receptor beta chains from one sample sequenced in a study of blood T cell repertoires in COVID-19. Assay used: immunoSEQ multiplex PCR; TCRdb lists only in-frame clones, some missing. The sample yields 200,000 to 300,000 clones, approximately 86% seen once. Material: PBMCs or T cells enriched from blood (not recorded which). The receptors here all came from a woman between 18 and 30 years old who had recovered from COVID-19.

The CDR3 here is CASSRNTEAFF. The CDR3, as DNA: TGTGCCAGCAGTCGGAACACTGAAGCTTTCTTT. This sequence joins TRBV28 and TRBJ1-1; D is unresolved. The V end was cut by 5 bases, the J end by 1 base, with 2 bases between. CDR1 MDHEN and CDR2 SYDVKM come from the germline V gene. The length of the CDR3 is 11 residues.

The V gene is TRBV20-1, the J gene TRBJ1-1, with D possibly being TRBD1 (5 bases). This CDR3 spans 11 amino acids. V gave up 3 bases and J gave up 7 bases, with 9 bases separating them. The V gene's germline CDR1 is DFQATT and CDR2 SNEGSKA (reference sequence). This CDR3 is CSARGQIEAFF. The CDR3 DNA is TGCAGTGCTAGGGGGCAGATTGAAGCTTTCTTT.

CDR3 sequence: CASSLSGGLNTEAFF. CDR3 in DNA: TGTGCCAGCAGCTTATCAGGGGGCTTAAACACTGAAGCTTTCTTT. The chain carries TRBV7-9 and TRBJ1-1; TRBD1 matches at 8 bases. The CDR3 is 15 amino acids. In germline, CDR1 is SEHNR, CDR2 FQNEAQ (reference sequence). V trimming: 2 bases; J trimming: 2 bases; junction bases outside the gene matches: 4.

This clone has more than one count but fewer than ten. The J gene is TRBJ1-3, the V gene TRBV11-3; D is perhaps TRBD1 (6 bases). Trimming pared 0 bases from V and 0 bases from J, leaving 18 bases between. Germline V gene sequence: CDR1 SGHNT, CDR2 YENEEA. The CDR3 extends over 19 amino acids. CDR3 sequence: CASSLDVTTGFFSGNTIYF. The CDR3 nucleotides are TGTGCCAGCAGCTTAGATGTGACGACAGGTTTTTTCTCTGGAAACACCATATATTTT.

The chain combines TRBV18 with TRBJ2-3, with D maybe TRBD1 (7 bases). CDR1 is KGHSH, CDR2 LQKENI, per germline. The length of the CDR3 is 14 residues. Trimming removed 3 bases at V and 3 bases at J, with 10 bases between. Here the CDR3 reads CASSPTGRTDTQYF. The CDR3, as DNA: TGTGCCAGCTCACCGACAGGGAGGACAGATACGCAGTATTTT.

V is TRBV12-3 or TRBV12-4 and J is TRBJ1-1, with a weak D call TRBD1 (6 bases). V was trimmed by 6 bases and J by 1 base, leaving 9 bases between them. The CDR3 extends over 13 amino acids. In DNA form, the CDR3 reads TGTGCCAGCAGCGGACAGAGGAACACTGAAGCTTTCTTT. Amino acid sequence: CASSGQRNTEAFF.

The chain joins TRBV11-2 to TRBJ2-3; no firm D call. Germline CDR1 SGHAT, CDR2 FQNNGV. Between the trimmed V and J ends, which lost 2 bases and 4 bases, there was a span of 10 bases. CDR3 length: 14 residues. CDR3 DNA: TGTGCCAGCAGCTTAAGATTACTCGCAGATACGCAGTATTTT. Translation gives CASSLRLLADTQYF. The full variable domain, rest sourced from reference TRBV11-2 and TRBJ2-3, is EAGVAQSPRYKIIEKRQSVAFWCNPISGHATLYWYQQILGQGPKLLIQFQNNGVVDDSQLPKDRFSAERLKGVDSTLKIQPAKLEDSAVYLCASSLRLLADTQYFGPGTRLTVL.

V is TRBV2 and J is TRBJ2-7; D is uncertain. The CDR3 has 13 amino acids. Germline V lookup: CDR1 SNHLY, CDR2 FYNNEI. Trimming pared 1 base from V and 2 bases from J, leaving 6 bases between. The CDR3 nucleotides are TGTGCCAGCAGTGAAGGTGTAGCCTACGAGCAGTACTTC. Protein sequence: CASSEGVAYEQYF.

The chain joins TRBV7-9 to TRBJ1-5; D is perhaps TRBD1 (6 bases). CDR3 length: 16 residues. The V end was cut by 1 base, the J end by 2 bases, with 12 bases between. CDR1 SEHNR and CDR2 FQNEAQ come from the germline V gene (reference sequence). CDR3 protein: CASSLEGGAGNQPQHF. CDR3 DNA: TGTGCCAGCAGCTTAGAAGGGGGGGCCGGCAATCAGCCCCAGCATTTT.

This clone was detected a few times. This rearrangement joins TRBV4-1 to TRBJ2-1; 12 positions agree with TRBD2. With 4 bases clipped from V and 6 bases from J, the junction kept 4 bases outside the gene matches. The CDR3 is made up of 15 amino acids. Germline loops: CDR1 MGHRA, CDR2 YSYEKL. CDR3 bases: TGCGCCAGCAGCCTACTAGCGGGGGGCCTCAATGAGCAGTTCTTC. The encoded protein is CASSLLAGGLNEQFF.

This chain joins TRBV30 and TRBJ2-2; no clear D gene. Germline CDR1 GTSNPN, CDR2 SVGIG (reference sequence). The CDR3 length is 13 residues. V was clipped by 1 base and J by 8 bases, with 11 bases between them. For the CDR3, the DNA is TGTGCCTGGAGTGCCCTCCGAGAAGGGGAGCTGTTTTTT. Translated, it gives CAWSALREGELFF.

The J gene is TRBJ2-7, the V gene TRBV9; the D is unclear. The CDR3 loop spans 13 amino acids. V was shortened by 0 bases and J by 0 bases, with 4 bases between the two germline ends. Per the germline V gene, CDR1 is SGDLS and CDR2 is YYNGEE. The CDR3 nucleotides read TGTGCCAGCAGCGTAGACAGCTCCTACGAGCAGTACTTC. As protein: CASSVDSSYEQYF.

CDR3 loop: CATGSGELFF. The CDR3 DNA follows: TGTGCTACGGGGTCCGGGGAGCTGTTTTTT. The chain employs TRBV30 and TRBJ2-2, with TRBD2 as a possible D gene (5 bases). CDR3 size: 10 residues. Germline assignment: CDR1 GTSNPN and CDR2 SVGIG (reference sequence). The full variable domain, in which reference TRBV30 and TRBJ2-2 provide the parts outside the CDR3, is SQTIHQWPATLVQPVGSPLSLECTVEGTSNPNLYWYRQAAGRGLQLLFYSVGIGQISSEVPQNLSASRPQDRQFILSSKKLLLSDSGFYLCATGSGELFFGEGSRLTVL.